What follows are 27 T cell receptor beta chains derived from one specimen sequenced in a study of regulatory T cells in long-lasting Graves disease. Both iRepertoire HTBI primers and Arm-PCR of CDR3 regions were used to build the TCR beta libraries. TCRdb passed the multiplex PCR reads through MiXCR, listing each CDR3 protein once. The repertoire includes about 350,000 distinct CDR3 sequences, around 15% of them detected once, and 25% to 30% sits in the top ten. As to time point: newly diagnosed GD, antithyroid drugs for less than 3 months. The TCR library was made from RNA extracted from PBMCs. Separately, the same data were catalogued under a study of T cells in Graves' hyperthyroidism and ophthalmopathy.

The input for sequencing was peripheral blood mononuclear cells (PBMCs), taken at new diagnosis, from a patient treated with antithyroid drugs. These receptors were taken from a man between 35 and 55 years old with Graves disease.

This clonotype was seen repeatedly, ten times or more. V gene TRBV7-2 combines with J gene TRBJ2-7, with 10 nucleotides matching TRBD1. CDR3 length: 15 amino acids. V trimming: 3 bases; J trimming: 2 bases; junction bases outside the gene matches: 4. CDR1 is SGHTA, CDR2 FQGNSA, per germline. The CDR3: CASSFSGTGAYEQYF. The CDR3 nucleotides read TGTGCCAGCAGCTTCTCCGGGACAGGGGCCTACGAGCAGTACTTC. The full variable domain, completed using reference TRBV7-2 and TRBJ2-7, is GAGVSQSPSNKVTEKGKDVELRCDPISGHTALYWYRQSLGQGLEFLIYFQGNSAPDKSGLPSDRFSAERTGGSVSTLTIQRTQQEDSAVYLCASSFSGTGAYEQYFGPGTRLTVT.

This clonotype has ten or more counts. This rearrangement joins TRBV2 to TRBJ1-1; 7 bases agree with TRBD1. Germline CDR1 is SNHLY and CDR2 is FYNNEI. The CDR3 runs 13 residues. J lost 1 base, V lost 6 bases, and 2 bases had no gene match. CDR3 sequence: CASRGDRNTEAFF. The CDR3 DNA sequence: TGTGCCAGCAGAGGGGACAGGAACACTGAAGCTTTCTTT.

At least ten counts were recorded for this clonotype. The chain recombines TRBV2 with TRBJ2-7; TRBD1 matches at 7 bases. Unmatched junction bases numbered 14, after V lost 6 bases and J lost 12 bases. Germline values: CDR1 SNHLY, CDR2 FYNNEI. CDR3 length equals 13 residues. The CDR3 is CASSTSGQVVSYF. DNA of the CDR3: TGTGCCAGCAGCACTTCTGGACAGGTAGTTTCGTACTTC.

This clonotype was recorded at least ten times. This chain connects TRBV29-1 to TRBJ2-3; 12 positions match TRBD2. The junction had 6 bases not matched to a gene; V was cut back by 6 bases and J by 2 bases. CDR1 SQVTM and CDR2 ANQGSEA come from the germline V gene. This CDR3 is built from 15 residues. As DNA, the CDR3 is TGCAGCGTGGGAACTAGCGGGGGGCCCACAGATACGCAGTATTTT. Its protein is CSVGTSGGPTDTQYF.

This clonotype has at least ten counts. The chain joins TRBV2 to TRBJ1-1; tentatively, D is TRBD1 (6 bases). Germline CDR1 SNHLY, CDR2 FYNNEI. There are 15 residues in the CDR3. V was clipped by 6 bases and J by 1 base, with 15 bases between them. In DNA form, the CDR3 reads TGTGCCAGCAGAACTAACAGGGATACGAACACTGAAGCTTTCTTT. This encodes CASRTNRDTNTEAFF.

The rearrangement links TRBV3-1 to TRBJ1-1; D gene ambiguous. The CDR3 sequence is 13 residues long. V was cut by 1 base and J by 5 bases, with 8 bases left in between. Germline assignment: CDR1 LGHDT and CDR2 YNNKEL (reference sequence). The DNA for the CDR3 is TGTGCCAGCAGCCAAGTGGCCGGGACTGAAGCTTTCTTT. Translating it yields CASSQVAGTEAFF.

The chain has TRBV2 and TRBJ2-1; D remains unclear. Germline CDR1 and CDR2: SNHLY and FYNNEI. Trimming pared 5 bases from V and 0 bases from J, leaving 11 bases between. The CDR3 contains 15 residues. CDR3 in amino acids: CASSLDTASYNEQFF. The CDR3 nucleotides are TGTGCCAGCAGTCTTGACACGGCCTCCTACAATGAGCAGTTCTTC. Using reference TRBV2 and TRBJ2-1 for the parts outside the CDR3, the full variable domain is EPEVTQTPSHQVTQMGQEVILRCVPISNHLYFYWYRQILGQKVEFLVSFYNNEISEKSEIFDDQFSVERPDGSNFTLKIRSTKLEDSAMYFCASSLDTASYNEQFFGPGTRLTVL.

This clonotype came up a few times. The chain couples TRBV10-3 to TRBJ2-1; D possibly uses TRBD1 or TRBD2 (5 bases each). This CDR3 is built from 14 residues. Per germline, CDR1 ENHRY and CDR2 SYGVKD. Between the trimmed V and J ends, which lost 4 bases and 4 bases, there was a span of 11 bases. The CDR3 DNA reads as TGTGCCATCAGTGCAGGGAGTGGGTACAATGAGCAGTTCTTC. It translates to CAISAGSGYNEQFF.

In regard to this clonotype: A much more abundant neighbour one base away suggests this may be a read error. This rearrangement joins TRBV11-2 to TRBJ2-3, with D perhaps given as TRBD1 or TRBD2 (5 bases each). Deletions cut 5 bases from V and 2 bases from J, with 20 bases between. The CDR3 is 17 amino acids. In germline, CDR1 is SGHAT, CDR2 FQNNGV. The CDR3 sequence is CASSPGMFRGITDTQYF. CDR3 in DNA: TGTGCCAGCAGCCCCGGGATGTTTAGGGGTATCACAGATACGCAGTATTTT.

This clonotype occurred many times. V usage is TRBV7-2 and J usage is TRBJ2-3; D is unresolved. The ends were cut back, 1 base at V and 0 bases at J, with 8 bases in the middle. CDR1 is SGHTA, CDR2 FQGNSA, per germline. This CDR3 spans 15 amino acids. In DNA, the CDR3 is TGTGCCAGCAGCTTAGAGGCAATCAGCACAGATACGCAGTATTTT. It codes for CASSLEAISTDTQYF. The full variable domain, completed using reference TRBV7-2 and TRBJ2-3, is GAGVSQSPSNKVTEKGKDVELRCDPISGHTALYWYRQSLGQGLEFLIYFQGNSAPDKSGLPSDRFSAERTGGSVSTLTIQRTQQEDSAVYLCASSLEAISTDTQYFGPGTRLTVL.

The rearrangement joins TRBV18 to TRBJ1-1; 8 bases fit TRBD1. Germline CDR1 is KGHSH and CDR2 is LQKENI. The CDR3 contains 16 residues. V lost 3 bases to trimming and J lost 0 bases; unmatched junction nucleotides: 6. Written as DNA, the CDR3 is TGTGCCAGCTCACCTACTCTCAGGGGGCTGAACACTGAAGCTTTCTTT. It yields the protein CASSPTLRGLNTEAFF.

This clonotype has only a few counts. The V call is TRBV3-1, the J call TRBJ2-7, with D perhaps TRBD2 (6 bases). Germline V gene lookup returns CDR1 LGHDT and CDR2 YNNKEL (reference sequence). The V end was cut by 0 bases, the J end by 1 base, with 13 bases between. This CDR3 region has 16 residues. CDR3 sequence: CASSQDPGLRSYEQYF. CDR3 bases: TGTGCCAGCAGCCAAGATCCGGGACTGAGATCCTACGAGCAGTACTTC.

The V and J genes are TRBV5-4 and TRBJ2-5; 9 nucleotides match TRBD1. J was trimmed by 5 bases and V by 4 bases; bases with no gene match: 9. This CDR3 has 15 residues. Germline V gene sequence: CDR1 SGHNT, CDR2 YYREEE (reference sequence). This chain's CDR3 is CASSLRNRGQETQYF. CDR3 coding DNA: TGTGCCAGCAGCCTCCGAAACAGGGGGCAGGAGACCCAGTACTTC.

There are many counts of this clonotype. The V call is TRBV2, the J call TRBJ1-1; tentative D call: TRBD1 (5 bases). CDR1 and CDR2 from the germline V gene are SNHLY and FYNNEI. Trimming took off 7 bases at V and 4 bases at J, with 19 bases between the two ends. This CDR3 comprises 15 residues. The CDR3 loop reads CASMARPGVATEAFF. The CDR3 nucleotides are TGTGCCAGCATGGCTCGGCCGGGGGTGGCCACTGAAGCTTTCTTT. Full variable domain (remainder filled in from reference TRBV2 and TRBJ1-1): EPEVTQTPSHQVTQMGQEVILRCVPISNHLYFYWYRQILGQKVEFLVSFYNNEISEKSEIFDDQFSVERPDGSNFTLKIRSTKLEDSAMYFCASMARPGVATEAFFGQGTRLTVV.

This chain joins TRBV20-1 and TRBJ2-5; the D is unclear. From germline, CDR1 is DFQATT and CDR2 SNEGSKA (reference sequence). Trimming removed 0 bases from V and 5 bases from J, with 13 bases in between. This CDR3 is built from 14 residues. CDR3 in amino acids: CSARDRLGRETQYF. The CDR3 bases are TGCAGTGCTAGAGATCGGCTAGGAAGGGAGACCCAGTACTTC.

The gene calls are TRBV20-1 and TRBJ1-2; 7 nucleotides agree with TRBD1. Unmatched junction bases numbered 10, after V lost 6 bases and J lost 3 bases. Germline lookup yields CDR1 DFQATT and CDR2 SNEGSKA (reference sequence). The CDR3 loop spans 14 amino acids. CDR3 in DNA: TGCAGTGCGTCGGATGACAGGGTGGACTATGGCTACACCTTC. This sequence encodes CSASDDRVDYGYTF.

This clonotype was detected ten times or more. This chain uses TRBV18 with TRBJ1-4; 8 positions match TRBD1. The CDR3 length is 14 residues. CDR1 is KGHSH and CDR2 is LQKENI in the germline V gene. The junction had 5 bases not matched to a gene; V was cut back by 3 bases and J by 8 bases. CDR3 loop: CASSPGTGREKLFF. For the CDR3, the DNA is TGTGCCAGCTCACCGGGGACAGGTCGGGAAAAACTGTTTTTT. The full variable domain, rest sourced from reference TRBV18 and TRBJ1-4, is NAGVMQNPRHLVRRRGQEARLRCSPMKGHSHVYWYRQLPEEGLKFMVYLQKENIIDESGMPKERFSAEFPKEGPSILRIQQVVRGDSAAYFCASSPGTGREKLFFGSGTQLSVL.

This clonotype was recorded at least ten times. The rearrangement links TRBV20-1 to TRBJ2-1; D tentatively fits TRBD1 or TRBD2 (5 bases each). Germline V lookup: CDR1 DFQATT, CDR2 SNEGSKA (reference sequence). The V end was cut by 3 bases, the J end by 2 bases, with 14 bases between. CDR3 length equals 15 residues. CDR3 sequence reads: CSARGSGTPYNEQFF. The CDR3 DNA reads TGCAGTGCTAGGGGGTCAGGGACCCCCTACAATGAGCAGTTCTTC.

This clonotype came up many times. The chain joins TRBV24-1 to TRBJ2-5; D is uncertain. V was shortened by 3 bases and J by 5 bases, with 15 bases between the two germline ends. This CDR3 is built from 15 residues. Germline values: CDR1 KGHDR, CDR2 SFDVKD. The CDR3 coding sequence is TGTGCCACCAGTGATCCTTCTACCGCCGGGGAGACCCAGTACTTC. Encoded protein: CATSDPSTAGETQYF.

This clonotype was seen ten or more times. The chain couples TRBV28 to TRBJ2-5, with D uncertain. V shed 6 bases and J shed 7 bases, with 21 bases lying between them. The CDR3 has 15 residues. The germline V gene has CDR1 MDHEN and CDR2 SYDVKM. CDR3 loop: CASRGRGTIAGTQYF. CDR3 nucleotides: TGTGCCAGCAGAGGACGTGGTACCATAGCCGGGACCCAGTACTTC. Using reference TRBV28 and TRBJ2-5 for the parts outside the CDR3, the full variable domain is DVKVTQSSRYLVKRTGEKVFLECVQDMDHENMFWYRQDPGLGLRLIYFSYDVKMKEKGDIPEGYSVSREKKERFSLILESASTNQTSMYLCASRGRGTIAGTQYFGPGTRLLVL.

The rearrangement uses TRBV2 and TRBJ1-4; D not certain. The CDR3 sequence is 14 residues long. Germline CDR1 and CDR2: SNHLY and FYNNEI. V lost 4 bases, J lost 5 bases, and 11 bases lay in between. The CDR3 sequence is CASSGPSGNEKLFF. CDR3 in DNA: TGTGCCAGCAGTGGCCCGAGTGGGAATGAAAAACTGTTTTTT.

This clonotype was observed many times. The V call is TRBV7-9, the J call TRBJ2-3; 9 bases are shared with TRBD2. The length of the CDR3 is 16 residues. Trimming took 5 bases from V and 6 from J; bases not matched to a gene: 12. Per the germline V gene, CDR1 is SEHNR and CDR2 is FQNEAQ (reference sequence). For the CDR3, the DNA is TGTGCCAGCAGCGATCCTCTAGCGGGGTTAGTGGATACGCAGTATTTT. Its protein is CASSDPLAGLVDTQYF.

This clonotype was counted ten times or more. The chain joins TRBV9 to TRBJ2-1; unclear D gene. Germline V gene lookup returns CDR1 SGDLS and CDR2 YYNGEE. V lost 0 bases and J lost 5, with 9 bases in between. This CDR3 has 14 amino acids. The CDR3 DNA is TGTGCCAGCAGCGTAGCCGTGACGGACAATGAGCAGTTCTTC. Translated: CASSVAVTDNEQFF.

Remarks on this clonotype: This may arise from a read error, as a much more abundant clone is one base away. The chain employs TRBV5-1 and TRBJ1-5, with no clear D. Trimming shortened V by 0 bases and J by 9 bases, and 13 bases separated the two germline ends. The germline V gene encodes CDR1 SGHRS and CDR2 YFSETQ. This CDR3 contains 14 residues. CDR3 protein: CASSLGPVGRPQHF. DNA for the CDR3: TGCGCCAGCAGCTTGGGTCCGGTCGGTCGGCCCCAGCATTTT.

A single count supports this clonotype. A single base separates this from a much larger clone, so it may be a read error. The gene calls are TRBV25-1 and TRBJ2-6, with 8 bases aligning to TRBD1. This CDR3 has 16 residues. CDR1 MGHDK and CDR2 SYGVNS come from the germline V gene. In DNA, the CDR3 is TGTGCCAGCTCCGGGACAGGTGCCCTTGGGGCCAACGCCCTGACTTTC. This encodes CASSGTGALGANALTF.

The genes are TRBV5-1 and TRBJ2-5, with unresolved D. The germline V and J ends were trimmed by 1 base and 2 bases, with 6 bases remaining between them. Germline assignment: CDR1 SGHRS and CDR2 YFSETQ. The CDR3 contains 13 residues. DNA for the CDR3: TGCGCCAGCAGCTTGCGACATCAAGAGACCCAGTACTTC. This codes for CASSLRHQETQYF.

This chain links TRBV3-1 with TRBJ2-4, with 11 bases fitting TRBD2. This CDR3 has 14 amino acids. Per germline, CDR1 LGHDT and CDR2 YNNKEL (reference sequence). Unmatched junction bases numbered 3, after V lost 3 bases and J lost 8 bases. Here the CDR3 reads CASSHHSGGDIQYF. The DNA of the CDR3 is TGTGCCAGCAGCCATCATAGCGGGGGGGACATTCAGTACTTC.